What follows are 30 T cell receptor beta chains derived from one specimen sequenced in a study of identical twins. TCRdb re-analysed the 5' RACE reads in MiXCR, keeping a single row per CDR3 protein. Among roughly 200,000 distinct CDR3 sequences listed, about 7.5% were seen once. The sample was also reused in another study, on yellow fever vaccine responses in identical twins.

Material for sequencing was memory (CD45RO+) T cells sorted from blood. The receptor set was obtained from a woman under 30 in good health.

The V and J genes are TRBV20-1 and TRBJ2-3; D might be TRBD1 (6 bases). The CDR3 length is 15 residues. Trimming took off 4 bases at V and 5 bases at J, with 19 bases between the two ends. The germline V gene encodes CDR1 DFQATT and CDR2 SNEGSKA (reference sequence). The CDR3 loop is CSAITGPRQGDTQYF. CDR3 DNA: TGCAGTGCTATTACAGGGCCCCGCCAGGGAGATACGCAGTATTTT.

This clonotype was counted only a few times. V usage is TRBV5-1 and J usage is TRBJ2-2; perhaps TRBD1 as D (6 bases). This CDR3 region has 15 residues. V lost 5 bases, J lost 4 bases, and 15 bases lay in between. CDR1 SGHRS and CDR2 YFSETQ come from the germline V gene. CDR3 loop: CASRYGGETTGELFF. As DNA, the CDR3 is TGCGCCAGCAGGTATGGGGGCGAGACCACCGGGGAGCTGTTTTTT.

This clonotype was picked up many times. The V and J genes are TRBV5-1 and TRBJ2-6; D call uncertain. This CDR3 has 15 residues. V lost 4 bases to trimming and J lost 0 bases, with 8 bases between them. Germline V gene lookup returns CDR1 SGHRS and CDR2 YFSETQ. CDR3: CASSLLASGANVLTF. The CDR3 DNA reads TGCGCCAGCAGCCTACTGGCCTCTGGGGCCAACGTCCTGACTTTC.

This clonotype was observed at least ten times. The chain uses TRBV10-1 and TRBJ2-3; no definite D call. The CDR3 contains 14 residues. Germline-derived CDR1 and CDR2 are WNHNN and SYGVQD (reference sequence). V was pared by 0 bases and J by 0 bases, with 4 bases between. The CDR3 loop is CASSESRSTDTQYF. The CDR3 DNA reads as TGCGCCAGCAGTGAGTCTCGGAGCACAGATACGCAGTATTTT.

The V and J genes are TRBV10-3 and TRBJ2-3, with 7 nucleotides matching TRBD2. The ends lost 6 bases at V and 3 bases at J; junction bases unmatched: 9. Germline V gives CDR1 ENHRY, CDR2 SYGVKD. This CDR3 is 15 amino acids long. This CDR3 is CAIRGGGPRTDTQYF. The CDR3 nucleotides are TGTGCCATCAGGGGGGGGGGACCAAGAACAGATACGCAGTATTTT.

This CDR3 is CASYKDGSFQETQYF. CDR3 bases: TGTGCCAGCTACAAGGACGGCAGTTTCCAAGAGACCCAGTACTTC. The chain employs TRBV3-1 and TRBJ2-5; D call uncertain. The CDR3 is made up of 15 amino acids. Germline V lookup: CDR1 LGHDT, CDR2 YNNKEL (reference sequence). Between the trimmed V and J ends, which lost 8 bases and 1 base, there was a span of 17 bases.

This chain uses TRBV7-3 with TRBJ2-2, with D unclear. This CDR3 has 13 residues. With 1 base removed from V and 7 bases from J, the gap between germline ends came to 7 bases. Germline loops: CDR1 SGHTA, CDR2 FQGTGA. The CDR3 sequence is CASSLNLNGELFF. CDR3 nucleotides: TGTGCCAGCAGCTTAAATCTCAACGGGGAGCTGTTTTTT.

The V gene is TRBV3-1, the J gene TRBJ1-1; weak D call: TRBD1 (6 bases). This CDR3 has 15 amino acids. Trimming pared 1 base from V and 4 bases from J, leaving 13 bases between. Germline loops: CDR1 LGHDT, CDR2 YNNKEL (reference sequence). The CDR3 loop reads CASSQGDRGTTEAFF. The CDR3 bases are TGTGCCAGCAGCCAAGGGGATAGGGGGACCACTGAAGCTTTCTTT.

This clonotype was seen more than once but under ten times. V and J are TRBV5-6 and TRBJ2-4, with TRBD1 identical over 9 bases. V lost 4 bases, J lost 5 bases, and 7 bases stayed unmatched. This CDR3 has 15 amino acids. Germline V gene data show CDR1 as SGHDT and CDR2 as YYEEEE. The CDR3 DNA reads as TGTGCCAGCAGCCCAGGGACAGGGAAGGAAAACATTCAGTACTTC. It specifies CASSPGTGKENIQYF.

The genes are TRBV7-2 and TRBJ2-1, with 9 nucleotides matching TRBD2. The CDR3 is made up of 16 amino acids. With V trimmed by 0 bases and J by 8 bases, 8 bases remained unmatched. CDR1 is SGHTA and CDR2 is FQGNSA in the germline V gene. Written as DNA, the CDR3 is TGTGCCAGCAGCTTAGCCGGGACTAGCAGGGGGGATGAGCAGTTCTTC. Amino acids: CASSLAGTSRGDEQFF.

The sample holds one count of this clonotype. The chain couples TRBV15 to TRBJ2-1; tentatively, D is TRBD1 (5 bases). There are 14 residues in the CDR3. Deletions cut 1 base from V and 7 bases from J, with 11 bases between. Germline CDR1 is LNHNV and CDR2 is YYDKDF (reference sequence). In DNA form, the CDR3 reads TGTGCCACCAGCAGAGGGCTGGGGCGGAATGAGCAGTTCTTC. This sequence encodes CATSRGLGRNEQFF.

This clonotype was recorded at least ten times. This chain uses TRBV29-1 with TRBJ1-1; tentatively, D is TRBD1 (6 bases). The CDR3 runs 13 residues. Trimming stripped 3 bases from V and 4 bases from J, with 12 bases between. Per the germline V gene, CDR1 is SQVTM and CDR2 is ANQGSEA. The CDR3 sequence: CSVERTEATEAFF. CDR3 sequence (DNA): TGCAGCGTTGAGAGGACAGAGGCCACTGAAGCTTTCTTT.

This clonotype came up a few times. The chain employs TRBV27 and TRBJ2-1; 8 bases line up with TRBD2. The CDR3 is 15 residues long. V lost 5 bases, J lost 8 bases, and 11 bases stayed unmatched. The germline V gene encodes CDR1 MNHEY and CDR2 SMNVEV (reference sequence). CDR3 DNA: TGTGCCAGCAGTCTCGAGAGGGCGGGGGGCGATGAGCAGTTCTTC. Encoded protein: CASSLERAGGDEQFF.

Concerning this clonotype itself: A clone one base away is much larger, so this may be a read error. The chain joins TRBV7-8 to TRBJ2-3; D is ambiguous. This CDR3 is 12 amino acids long. CDR1 is SGHVS, CDR2 FQNEAQ, per germline. V was pared by 3 bases and J by 1 base, with 2 bases between. The CDR3 reads CASSFGTDTQYF. CDR3 coding DNA: TGTGCCAGCAGCTTTGGCACAGATACGCAGTATTTT.

V gene TRBV28 combines with J gene TRBJ2-2; tentatively, D is TRBD2 (6 bases). The V gene lost 2 bases and the J gene lost 7 bases, with 17 bases spanning the gap. The CDR3 consists of 16 residues. CDR1 and CDR2 from the germline V gene are MDHEN and SYDVKM. This CDR3 is CASSLISEGHYGELFF. In DNA, the CDR3 is TGTGCCAGCAGTTTAATATCGGAGGGTCATTACGGGGAGCTGTTTTTT.

Ten or more counts support this clonotype. The chain couples TRBV7-2 to TRBJ2-5; D remains unclear. The CDR3 loop spans 11 amino acids. V was shortened by 5 bases and J by 5 bases, with 6 bases between the two germline ends. CDR1 and CDR2 from the germline V gene are SGHTA and FQGNSA. The CDR3 is CASSHSETQYF. The CDR3 region has the DNA TGTGCCAGCAGCCACAGTGAGACCCAGTACTTC.

The genes are TRBV3-1 and TRBJ2-5; no reliable D call. Germline CDR1 and CDR2: LGHDT and YNNKEL (reference sequence). Between the trimmed V and J ends, which lost 4 bases and 1 base, there was a span of 4 bases. The CDR3 is 12 residues long. CDR3 bases: TGTGCCAGCAGCCGCATCCAAGAGACCCAGTACTTC. Protein sequence: CASSRIQETQYF.

This chain uses TRBV20-1 with TRBJ2-1, with 10 bases fitting TRBD1. V lost 0 bases, J lost 7 bases, and 9 bases stayed unmatched. Germline V gene data show CDR1 as DFQATT and CDR2 as SNEGSKA (reference sequence). CDR3 length: 16 residues. In nucleotides, the CDR3 is TGCAGTGCTAGAGATCCCCGGACAGGGGGTATAAATGAGCAGTTCTTC. This encodes CSARDPRTGGINEQFF.

This clonotype appeared a few times. The chain recombines TRBV7-9 with TRBJ1-1; D may be TRBD1 (6 bases). Germline V gene sequence: CDR1 SEHNR, CDR2 FQNEAQ (reference sequence). The CDR3 totals 12 residues. Trimming left V 5 bases short and J 8 bases short, with 12 bases between. This CDR3 is CASSLTGQEAFF. The CDR3 DNA follows: TGTGCCAGCAGCCTGACCGGACAGGAAGCTTTCTTT.

This clonotype was counted a few times. This CDR3 reads CASSIDQPGSYEQYF. The DNA for the CDR3 is TGTGCCAGTAGTATAGATCAGCCGGGATCCTACGAGCAGTACTTC. The chain carries TRBV19 and TRBJ2-7; D may be TRBD2 (5 bases). Germline CDR1 reads LNHDA; CDR2 reads SQIVND (reference sequence). V was shortened by 0 bases and J by 1 base, with 10 bases between the two germline ends. The CDR3 has 15 residues.

This clonotype occurred many times. The chain employs TRBV2 and TRBJ1-5; D remains unclear. Looked up from germline, CDR1 is SNHLY and CDR2 is FYNNEI. There are 14 residues in the CDR3. Trimming shortened V by 1 base and J by 6 bases, and 10 bases separated the two germline ends. Written as DNA, the CDR3 is TGTGCCAGCAGTGAAGGCAGAGGCGGTCAGCCCCAGCATTTT. Protein product: CASSEGRGGQPQHF.

This clonotype was observed a handful of times. V and J are TRBV6-2 or TRBV6-3 and TRBJ2-4, with D perhaps TRBD1 or TRBD2 (5 bases each). From germline, CDR1 is MNHEY and CDR2 SVGEGT. The CDR3 has 14 residues. The V end was cut by 4 bases, the J end by 8 bases, with 15 bases between. The CDR3, as DNA: TGTGCCAGCAGTTCCGTGGGGGTAGGTGACATTCAGTACTTC. Translating it yields CASSSVGVGDIQYF.

This clonotype was observed a few times. The chain recombines TRBV11-2 with TRBJ1-5; D is ambiguous. This CDR3 is 13 amino acids long. Per the germline V gene, CDR1 is SGHAT and CDR2 is FQNNGV. The ends were cut back, 5 bases at V and 11 bases at J, with 16 bases in the middle. CDR3 in DNA: TGTGCCAGCAGCCCGGCGGCGAGCGTCACCCAGCATTTT. Amino acids: CASSPAASVTQHF.

This clonotype was recorded a few times. V usage is TRBV20-1 and J usage is TRBJ2-1; 11 nucleotides line up with TRBD1. The V gene end was trimmed by 0 bases and the J gene end by 9 bases; junction bases not matched to a gene: 7. Looked up from germline, CDR1 is DFQATT and CDR2 is SNEGSKA (reference sequence). There are 15 residues in the CDR3. The CDR3 spells CSARERTGGSAEQFF. In DNA, the CDR3 is TGCAGTGCTAGAGAAAGGACAGGGGGCTCGGCTGAGCAGTTCTTC.

This clonotype was observed at least ten times. The chain employs TRBV5-1 and TRBJ2-7, with no clear D. The CDR3 length is 15 residues. CDR1 and CDR2 from the germline V gene are SGHRS and YFSETQ. Trimming removed 4 bases from V and 0 bases from J, with 14 bases in between. CDR3 DNA sequence: TGCGCCAGCAGCCTCGCCGGTGCAAGCTCCTACGAGCAGTACTTC. Translation: CASSLAGASSYEQYF.

This clonotype appeared a few times. The rearrangement links TRBV3-1 to TRBJ2-5; TRBD2 matches 13 bases. After removal of 0 bases from V and 5 bases from J, the junction contained 6 bases not matched to a gene. The CDR3 totals 17 residues. Germline V gene data show CDR1 as LGHDT and CDR2 as YNNKEL (reference sequence). The CDR3 loop is CASSQDRVLAGGETQYF. The CDR3 nucleotides read TGTGCCAGCAGCCAAGATCGGGTACTAGCGGGAGGGGAGACCCAGTACTTC.

There are many counts of this clonotype. The V gene is TRBV11-2, the J gene TRBJ2-2; 10 bases are shared with TRBD1. Germline CDR1 and CDR2: SGHAT and FQNNGV. There are 16 residues in the CDR3. V shed 6 bases and J 4 bases; nucleotides not matched to a gene: 8. The CDR3: CASRPKTGGGTGELFF. In DNA form, the CDR3 reads TGTGCCAGCAGACCGAAGACAGGGGGCGGCACCGGGGAGCTGTTTTTT.

This clonotype was counted many times. The rearrangement joins TRBV29-1 to TRBJ2-4, with D unresolved. Trimming stripped 4 bases from V and 0 bases from J, with 13 bases between. The CDR3 is 15 residues long. CDR1 is SQVTM and CDR2 is ANQGSEA in the germline V gene. The chain's CDR3 is CSVVNPAVAKNIQYF. CDR3 in DNA: TGCAGCGTTGTTAATCCGGCAGTAGCCAAAAACATTCAGTACTTC.

This clonotype was seen many times. The chain recombines TRBV27 with TRBJ2-3, with 8 bases fitting TRBD1. CDR1 is MNHEY and CDR2 is SMNVEV in the germline V gene (reference sequence). The trim removed 5 bases at V and 3 bases at J, leaving 7 bases unmatched. This CDR3 region has 15 residues. DNA of the CDR3: TGTGCCAGCAGTGCGGACAGGGCGGGGACAGATACGCAGTATTTT. As protein: CASSADRAGTDTQYF.

The chain links TRBV5-1 to TRBJ2-7, with D perhaps matching TRBD1 or TRBD2 (5 bases each). The V end was cut by 5 bases, the J end by 0 bases, with 18 bases between. Germline V gene sequence: CDR1 SGHRS, CDR2 YFSETQ. This CDR3 spans 16 amino acids. The CDR3 DNA reads as TGCGCCAGCAGTACCGGGGCAAAGAGGGCCTCCTACGAGCAGTACTTC. Translating it yields CASSTGAKRASYEQYF.